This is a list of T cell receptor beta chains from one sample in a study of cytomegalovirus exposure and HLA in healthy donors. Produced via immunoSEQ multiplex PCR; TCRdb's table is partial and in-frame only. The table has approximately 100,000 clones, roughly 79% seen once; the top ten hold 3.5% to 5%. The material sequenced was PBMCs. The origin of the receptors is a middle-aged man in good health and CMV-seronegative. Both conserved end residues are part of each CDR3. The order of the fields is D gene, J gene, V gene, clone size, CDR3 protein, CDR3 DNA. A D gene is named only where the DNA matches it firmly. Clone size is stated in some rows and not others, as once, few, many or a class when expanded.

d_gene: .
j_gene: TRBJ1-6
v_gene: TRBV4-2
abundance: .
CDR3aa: CASSQDPGGFHSPLHF
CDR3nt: TGTGCCAGCAGCCAAGATCCCGGGGGTTTTCATTCACCCCTCCACTTT

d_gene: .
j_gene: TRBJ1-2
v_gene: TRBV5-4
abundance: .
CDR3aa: CASSLRAGASYGYTF
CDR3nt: TGTGCCAGCAGCTTGAGAGCGGGGGCGAGCTATGGCTACACCTTC

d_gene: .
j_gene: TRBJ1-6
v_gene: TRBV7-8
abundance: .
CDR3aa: CASSLGQINSPLHF
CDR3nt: TGTGCCAGCAGCTTAGGGCAGATTAATTCACCCCTCCACTTT

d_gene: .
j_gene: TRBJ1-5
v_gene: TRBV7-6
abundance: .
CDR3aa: CASSTSGNQPQHF
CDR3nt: TGTGCCAGCAGCACATCGGGAAATCAGCCCCAGCATTTT

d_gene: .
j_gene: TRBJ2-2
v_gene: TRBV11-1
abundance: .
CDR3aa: CASSLGSGYTGELFF
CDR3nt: TGTGCCAGCAGCTTAGGGTCCGGGTACACCGGGGAGCTGTTTTTT

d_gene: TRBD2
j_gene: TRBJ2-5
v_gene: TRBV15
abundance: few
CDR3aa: CATSRETSGGGYQETQYF
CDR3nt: TGTGCCACCAGCAGAGAGACTAGCGGGGGAGGGTACCAAGAGACCCAGTACTTC

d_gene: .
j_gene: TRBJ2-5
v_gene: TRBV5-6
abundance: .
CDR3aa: CASTGYPGVREQYF
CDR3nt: TGTGCCAGCACGGGCTACCCAGGGGTGAGGGAGCAGTACTTC

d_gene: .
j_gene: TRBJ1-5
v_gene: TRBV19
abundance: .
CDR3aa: CASSIVADHQPQHF
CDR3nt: TGTGCCAGTAGTATTGTGGCAGATCATCAGCCCCAGCATTTT

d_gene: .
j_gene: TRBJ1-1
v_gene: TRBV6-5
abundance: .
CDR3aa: CASRAQGNTEAFF
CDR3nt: TGTGCCAGCAGAGCCCAGGGAAACACTGAAGCTTTCTTT

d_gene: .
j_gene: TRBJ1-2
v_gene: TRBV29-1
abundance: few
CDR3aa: CSVGGSVDGYTF
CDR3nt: TGCAGCGTTGGAGGCAGTGTGGATGGCTACACCTTC

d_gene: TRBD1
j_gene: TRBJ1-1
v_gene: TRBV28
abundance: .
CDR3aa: CASSLDWTGHTEAFF
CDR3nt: TGTGCCAGCAGTTTGGACTGGACAGGCCACACTGAAGCTTTCTTT

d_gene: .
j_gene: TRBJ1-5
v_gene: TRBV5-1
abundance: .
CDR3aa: CASSPGFLLDQPQHF
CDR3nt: TGCGCCAGCAGCCCGGGGTTTTTATTGGATCAGCCCCAGCATTTT

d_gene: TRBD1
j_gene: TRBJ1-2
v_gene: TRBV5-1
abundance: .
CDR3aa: CASSQGQGSGYTF
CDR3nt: TGCGCCAGCAGCCAGGGACAGGGGAGCGGCTACACCTTC

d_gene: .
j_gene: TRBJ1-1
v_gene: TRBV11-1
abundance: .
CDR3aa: CASSLGLGTEAFF
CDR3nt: TGTGCCAGCAGCTTAGGGTTGGGCACAGAAGCTTTCTTT

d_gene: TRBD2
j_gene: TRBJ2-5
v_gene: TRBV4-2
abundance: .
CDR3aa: CASSQDWVAGGETQYF
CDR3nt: TGTGCCAGCAGCCAAGATTGGGTAGCGGGGGGAGAGACCCAGTACTTC

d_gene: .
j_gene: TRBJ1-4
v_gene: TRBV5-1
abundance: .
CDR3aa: CASSPRSTNEKLFF
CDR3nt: TGCGCCAGCAGTCCTAGATCAACTAATGAAAAACTGTTTTTT

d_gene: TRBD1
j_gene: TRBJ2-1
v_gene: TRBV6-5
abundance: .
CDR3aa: CASSRTGTSYNEQFF
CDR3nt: TGTGCCAGCAGTCGGACAGGGACCTCCTACAATGAGCAGTTCTTC

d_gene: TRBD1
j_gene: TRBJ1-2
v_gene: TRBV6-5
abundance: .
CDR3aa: CASSYSGQGNYGYTF
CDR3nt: TGTGCCAGCAGTTACTCGGGACAGGGTAACTATGGCTACACCTTC

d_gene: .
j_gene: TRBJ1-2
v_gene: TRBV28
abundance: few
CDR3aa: CASSTTGSNYGYTF
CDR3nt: TGTGCCAGCAGTACAACAGGGAGCAACTATGGCTACACCTTC

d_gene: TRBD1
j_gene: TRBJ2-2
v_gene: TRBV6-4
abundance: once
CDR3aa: CASRATGGGTGELFF
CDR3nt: TGTGCCAGCAGGGCGACAGGGGGTGGAACCGGGGAGCTGTTTTTT

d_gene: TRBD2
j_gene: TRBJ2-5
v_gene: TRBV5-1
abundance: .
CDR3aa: CASSLGSGGGETQYF
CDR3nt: TGCGCCAGCAGCTTGGGGAGCGGGGGTGGCGAGACCCAGTACTTC

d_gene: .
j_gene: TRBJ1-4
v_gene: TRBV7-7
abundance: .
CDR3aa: CATRGADEKLFF
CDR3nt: TGTGCAACCAGGGGCGCGGATGAAAAACTGTTTTTT

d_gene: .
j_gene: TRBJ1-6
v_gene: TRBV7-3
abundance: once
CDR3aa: CASSPQTRDTNSPLHF
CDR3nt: TGTGCCAGCAGCCCCCAAACCCGGGACACCAATTCACCCCTCCACTTT

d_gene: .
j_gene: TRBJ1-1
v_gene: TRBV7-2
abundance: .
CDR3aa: CASSLTGGEAFF
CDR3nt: TGTGCCAGCAGCCTGACAGGAGGTGAAGCTTTCTTT

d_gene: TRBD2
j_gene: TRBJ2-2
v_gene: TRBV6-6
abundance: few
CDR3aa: CASRESGGAGTGELFF
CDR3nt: TGTGCCAGCAGGGAAAGCGGGGGGGCCGGTACCGGGGAGCTGTTTTTT

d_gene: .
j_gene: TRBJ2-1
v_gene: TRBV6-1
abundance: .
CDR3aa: CASSSLYEQFF
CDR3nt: TGTGCCAGCAGTTCACTCTATGAGCAGTTCTTC

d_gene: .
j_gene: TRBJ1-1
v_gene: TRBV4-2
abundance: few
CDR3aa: CASSQAAGGAGGTEAFF
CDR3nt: TGTGCCAGCAGCCAAGCCGCCGGGGGGGCGGGGGGTACTGAAGCTTTCTTT

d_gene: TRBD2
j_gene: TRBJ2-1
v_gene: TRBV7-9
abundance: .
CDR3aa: CASKLAGGRLNEQFF
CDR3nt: TGTGCCAGCAAATTAGCGGGGGGGCGGCTCAATGAGCAGTTCTTC

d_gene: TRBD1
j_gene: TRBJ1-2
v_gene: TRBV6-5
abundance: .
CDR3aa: CASSDTGGGYGYTF
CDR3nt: TGTGCCAGCAGCGATACAGGGGGTGGCTATGGCTACACCTTC

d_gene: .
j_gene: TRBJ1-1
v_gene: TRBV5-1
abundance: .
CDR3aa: CASSLGADTEAFF
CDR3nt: TGCGCCAGCAGCTTGGGAGCGGACACTGAAGCTTTCTTT

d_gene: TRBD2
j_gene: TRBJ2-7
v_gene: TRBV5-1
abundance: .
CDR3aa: CASSTTSGGGYEQYF
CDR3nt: TGCGCCAGCAGTACGACTAGCGGGGGGGGGTACGAGCAGTACTTC

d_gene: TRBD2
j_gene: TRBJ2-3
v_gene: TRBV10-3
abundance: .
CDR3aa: CAITRGGSTDTQYF
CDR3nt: TGTGCCATCACCCGGGGGGGCAGCACAGATACGCAGTATTTT

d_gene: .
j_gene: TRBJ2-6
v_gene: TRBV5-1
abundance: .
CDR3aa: CASSLVAGMGAGANVLTF
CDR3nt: TGCGCCAGCAGCTTGGTTGCGGGGATGGGAGCTGGGGCCAACGTCCTGACTTTC

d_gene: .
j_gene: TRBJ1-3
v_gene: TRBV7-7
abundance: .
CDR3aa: CASSLRGAGDTIYF
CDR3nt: TGTGCTAGCAGCTTACGGGGGGCTGGGGACACCATATATTTT

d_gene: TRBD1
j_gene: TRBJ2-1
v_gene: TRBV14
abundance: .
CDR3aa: CASRRDSLNEQFF
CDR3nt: TGTGCCAGCAGACGGGACAGCCTTAATGAGCAGTTCTTC

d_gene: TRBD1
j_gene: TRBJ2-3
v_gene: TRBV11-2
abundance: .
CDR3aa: CASSSDRGRTDTQYF
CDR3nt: TGTGCCAGCAGCTCAGACAGGGGGCGGACAGATACGCAGTATTTT

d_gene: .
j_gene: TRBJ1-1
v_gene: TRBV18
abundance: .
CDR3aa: CASSPGGPEAFF
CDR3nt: TGTGCCAGCTCACCCGGGGGACCTGAAGCTTTCTTT

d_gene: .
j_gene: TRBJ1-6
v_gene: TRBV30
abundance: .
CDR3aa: CAWSVRGYNSPLHF
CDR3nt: TGTGCCTGGAGTGTACGGGGATATAATTCACCCCTCCACTTT

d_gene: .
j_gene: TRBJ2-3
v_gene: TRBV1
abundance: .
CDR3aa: CTSSHSESFTDTQYF
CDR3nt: TGCACCAGCAGCCATAGTGAATCTTTCACAGATACGCAGTATTTT

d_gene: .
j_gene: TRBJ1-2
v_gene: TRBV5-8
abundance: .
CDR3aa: CASSLGGLVAYGYTF
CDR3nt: TGTGCCAGCAGCCTGGGAGGGTTGGTTGCCTACGGCTACACCTTC

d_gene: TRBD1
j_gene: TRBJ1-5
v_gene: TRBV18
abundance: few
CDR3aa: CASSPGQTLNQPQHF
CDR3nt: TGTGCCAGCTCACCGGGACAGACTTTAAATCAGCCCCAGCATTTT